This passage covers 5 T cell receptor beta chains from one sample sequenced in a study of CD8 T cells in Susac syndrome. RNA totalling roughly 0.5 to 1 ug underwent reverse transcription with random hexamers. MiXCR, applied by TCRdb to the immunoSEQ multiplex PCR reads, yields one record per CDR3 protein. The table has approximately 210,000 distinct CDR3 sequences, over 90% seen once. The sample comprised CD4+ T cells from PBMCs. The origin of the receptors is a human donor with Susac syndrome.

The V gene is TRBV7-2, the J gene TRBJ1-2; 7 positions agree with TRBD1. V shed 7 bases, J shed 7 bases, and the junction held 18 bases outside the gene matches. CDR3 length: 16 amino acids. Germline V gene sequence: CDR1 SGHTA, CDR2 FQGNSA. The CDR3 spells CASTLTSQGISSGYTF. CDR3 coding DNA: TGTGCCAGCACCCTAACTTCACAGGGGATAAGCTCTGGCTACACCTTC.

The V and J genes are TRBV5-4 and TRBJ1-6; maybe TRBD1 (5 bases). CDR1 and CDR2 (germline): SGHNT, YYREEE (reference sequence). This CDR3 spans 14 amino acids. V was pared by 2 bases and J by 10 bases, with 13 bases between. The CDR3, as DNA: TGTGCCAGCAGCTTCCGGGGGAGGGGATCACCCCTCCACTTT. It yields the protein CASSFRGRGSPLHF. Using reference TRBV5-4 and TRBJ1-6 for the parts outside the CDR3, the full variable domain is ETGVTQSPTHLIKTRGQQVTLRCSSQSGHNTVSWYQQALGQGPQFIFQYYREEENGRGNFPPRFSGLQFPNYSSELNVNALELDDSALYLCASSFRGRGSPLHFGNGTRLTVT.

CDR3 in DNA: TGTGCCAGCAGCTTAGCAGGGCAGGGCGGCTACGAGCAGTACTTC. It encodes CASSLAGQGGYEQYF. The chain couples TRBV7-2 to TRBJ2-7, with TRBD1 as a possible D gene (5 bases). Germline V gene lookup returns CDR1 SGHTA and CDR2 FQGNSA. The CDR3 spans 15 residues. Trimming cost V 0 bases and J 3 bases, with 12 bases left between them.

The chain links TRBV7-9 to TRBJ1-6; D is uncertain. V was cut by 3 bases and J by 7 bases, with 4 bases left in between. The CDR3 is 12 amino acids. Germline V lookup: CDR1 SEHNR, CDR2 FQNEAQ (reference sequence). In DNA, the CDR3 is TGTGCCAGCAGCTTCGAGAATTCACCCCTCCACTTT. Translating it yields CASSFENSPLHF.

This clonotype has a single count. The rearrangement joins TRBV20-1 to TRBJ1-1, with D unresolved. The germline V gene has CDR1 DFQATT and CDR2 SNEGSKA (reference sequence). This CDR3 spans 12 amino acids. With 5 bases removed from V and 7 bases from J, the gap between germline ends came to 14 bases. The CDR3 DNA follows: TGCAGTGCTGAGAGGGAAAACGATGAAGCTTTCTTT. This sequence encodes CSAERENDEAFF.